Listed below are T cell receptor beta chains from one sample, sequenced in a study of cytomegalovirus exposure and HLA in healthy donors. Libraries were prepared by immunoSEQ multiplex PCR; TCRdb keeps only in-frame clonotypes and omits some of them. This listing includes 50,000 to 70,000 clones. Sequencing was done on a sample of PBMCs. Every receptor here comes from a woman aged 18-29 years in good health and CMV-seronegative. CDR3s include the opening cysteine and the closing phenylalanine or tryptophan. A D gene is named only where the DNA matches it firmly.

cdr3_nt cdr3_aa j_call v_call d_call
TGTGCCAGCAGCCTAGAAGGACAGCCCCTCTATGGCTACACCTTC CASSLEGQPLYGYTF TRBJ1-2 TRBV7-3 .
TGTGCCAGCAGTGAATGGGGCCGTGGTAGGAACACTGAAGCTTTCTTT CASSEWGRGRNTEAFF TRBJ1-1 TRBV25-1 .
TGTGCCAGCAGCTGGAGGCTCGAGCAGTACTTC CASSWRLEQYF TRBJ2-7 TRBV7-9 .
TGTGCCAGCAGCCCGGCAAGACAAGGGAGTGGAGATACGCAGTATTTT CASSPARQGSGDTQYF TRBJ2-3 TRBV4-2 .
TGCGCCAGCAGCCCTAATAGACCGGGACAGGGTGACAATGAGCAGTTCTTC CASSPNRPGQGDNEQFF TRBJ2-1 TRBV4-1 TRBD1
TGTGCCTGGATGGGAGAGGGACTCTACAATGAGCAGTTCTTC CAWMGEGLYNEQFF TRBJ2-1 TRBV30 .
TGCAGCGGAACGCTAGGCGGGAGGGCCGGTGAGCAGTTCTTC CSGTLGGRAGEQFF TRBJ2-1 TRBV29-1 TRBD2
TGTGCCAGCAGTTACAAGGGACAGGCGCTGGGGGAGCAGTACTTC CASSYKGQALGEQYF TRBJ2-7 TRBV6-6 TRBD1
TGTGCTAGTGGTTTGACAGGAGGGGCCACCGGGGAGCTGTTTTTT CASGLTGGATGELFF TRBJ2-2 TRBV12-5 .
TGTGCCAGTAGTATACAGATCACAGTGAACACTGAAGCTTTCTTT CASSIQITVNTEAFF TRBJ1-1 TRBV19 .
TGTGCCAGCAGCGTAGAATCCGGGAGGGGTGGTAGTGAGCAGTTCTTC CASSVESGRGGSEQFF TRBJ2-1 TRBV9 TRBD2
TGCGCCAGCAGCTTGCTAACGGGTAACACTGAAGCTTTCTTT CASSLLTGNTEAFF TRBJ1-1 TRBV5-1 .
TGTGCCAGCAGCCCCCTGGGGCCTGGAAACACCATATATTTT CASSPLGPGNTIYF TRBJ1-3 TRBV14 .
TGTGCCAGCAGCCTGACTAGCGGTACCTCCTACAATGAGCAGTTCTTC CASSLTSGTSYNEQFF TRBJ2-1 TRBV4-2 TRBD2
TGTGCCAGCAGTGATTGGGATGGACAGGTAGTCTATGGCTACACCTTC CASSDWDGQVVYGYTF TRBJ1-2 TRBV25-1 TRBD1
TGTGCCTGGAGTGTAGACATGAACACTGAAGATTTCTTT CAWSVDMNTEDFF TRBJ1-1 TRBV30 .
TGTGCCAGCAGCTTGGGAGCCTACTATGGCTACACCTTC CASSLGAYYGYTF TRBJ1-2 TRBV5-6 .
TGCGCCAGCAGCTTGGTGCAGAATGGGAACACTGAAGCTTTCTTT CASSLVQNGNTEAFF TRBJ1-1 TRBV5-1 .
TGTGCCAGCAGTTACCGCGTATTAGCGGGAGACAATGAGCAGTTCTTC CASSYRVLAGDNEQFF TRBJ2-1 TRBV7-6 TRBD2
TGTGCCAGCAGTGACCCAGGGAGGGCAGATACGCAGTATTTT CASSDPGRADTQYF TRBJ2-3 TRBV6-1 TRBD2
TGCGCCAGCAGCCCCGAGGGAGCTAACTATGGCTACACCTTC CASSPEGANYGYTF TRBJ1-2 TRBV5-1 .
TGTGCCAGCAGTTCCGGGAGAGGATTCAAAACAGAGACCCAGTACTTC CASSSGRGFKTETQYF TRBJ2-5 TRBV28 .
TGCGCCAGCAGCTTGGAAGCGTTATGGCTTCCCGGGGAGCTGTTTTTT CASSLEALWLPGELFF TRBJ2-2 TRBV5-1 .
TGTGCCAGCAGCACTCAGGCCGGACTCTACGAGCAGTACTTC CASSTQAGLYEQYF TRBJ2-7 TRBV7-3 .
TGTGCCAGCATAGTAGACAGGGGCAATGAAGATTTCTTT CASIVDRGNEDFF TRBJ1-1 TRBV2 TRBD1
TGTGCCAGCAGCTTTGGCACAGGGAATTCACCCCTCCACTTT CASSFGTGNSPLHF TRBJ1-6 TRBV11-3 .
TGTGCCAGCAACCCATGGGCCGGGGCCAACGTCCTGACTTTC CASNPWAGANVLTF TRBJ2-6 TRBV5-6 .
TGTGCCAGCAGCGCGACTAGCGGGACTCCGGGGGAGCAGTTCTTC CASSATSGTPGEQFF TRBJ2-1 TRBV9 TRBD2
TGTGCCAGCAGTGAATACGGGACACCTGACTCTGGAAACACCATATATTTT CASSEYGTPDSGNTIYF TRBJ1-3 TRBV25-1 .
TGTGCCAGTAGTATCTCCGGGAGCACTGAAGCTTTCTTT CASSISGSTEAFF TRBJ1-1 TRBV19 .
TGTGCCAGCCTTAGACAGGGTGACTACGAGCAGTACTTC CASLRQGDYEQYF TRBJ2-7 TRBV6-1 TRBD1
TGCGCCAGCAGCCATGGGGGGACTAGATCGTTTTTCAGTAACATTCAGTACTTC CASSHGGTRSFFSNIQYF TRBJ2-4 TRBV4-1 TRBD2
TGTGCCAGCAGCTTGAGACAGGGCGGTAACTATGGCTACACCTTC CASSLRQGGNYGYTF TRBJ1-2 TRBV7-9 TRBD1
TGTGCCAGCAGTGAAAGGAGAGCGGGTAGCACAGATACGCAGTATTTT CASSERRAGSTDTQYF TRBJ2-3 TRBV25-1 .
TGCGCCAGCAGCCGGGCCGGAGGGGGCCCCACAGATACGCAGTATTTT CASSRAGGGPTDTQYF TRBJ2-3 TRBV5-1 .
TGTGCCAGCTGCCACCCTAGCGGGAGGGCCGGAGAGCAGTTCTTC CASCHPSGRAGEQFF TRBJ2-1 TRBV2 TRBD2